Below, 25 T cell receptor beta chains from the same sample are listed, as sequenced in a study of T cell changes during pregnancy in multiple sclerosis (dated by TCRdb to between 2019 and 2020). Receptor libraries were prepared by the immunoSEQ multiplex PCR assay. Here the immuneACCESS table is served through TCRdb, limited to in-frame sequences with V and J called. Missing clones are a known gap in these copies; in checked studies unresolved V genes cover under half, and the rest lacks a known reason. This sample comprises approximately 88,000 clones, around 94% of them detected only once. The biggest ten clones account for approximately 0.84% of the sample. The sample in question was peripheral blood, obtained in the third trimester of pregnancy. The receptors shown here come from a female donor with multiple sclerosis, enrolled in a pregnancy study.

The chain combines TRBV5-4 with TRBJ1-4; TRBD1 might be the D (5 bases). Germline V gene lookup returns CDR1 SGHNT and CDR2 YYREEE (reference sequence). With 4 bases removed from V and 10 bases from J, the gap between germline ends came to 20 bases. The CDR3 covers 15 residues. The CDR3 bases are TGTGCCAGCAGCCGGTGGGAGGAGCGGGGGGGAAAACTGTTTTTT. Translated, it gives CASSRWEERGGKLFF.

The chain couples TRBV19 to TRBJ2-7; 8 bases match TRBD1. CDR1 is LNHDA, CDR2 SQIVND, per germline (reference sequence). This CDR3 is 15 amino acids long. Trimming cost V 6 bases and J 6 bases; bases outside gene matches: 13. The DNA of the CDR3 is TGTGCCAGTAGCGCATTTGACAGGGGATGGGGCGAGCAGTACTTC. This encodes CASSAFDRGWGEQYF.

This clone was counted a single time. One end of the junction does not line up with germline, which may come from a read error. CDR3 nucleotide sequence: TGTGCCAGCAGCACCTACCCCAGGCCTTCCCTTTTC. Its translation is CASSTYPRPSLF. The chain recombines TRBV6-1 with TRBJ2-7; D remains unclear. CDR3 length: 12 amino acids. The germline CDR1 and CDR2 sequences are MNHNS and SASEGT.

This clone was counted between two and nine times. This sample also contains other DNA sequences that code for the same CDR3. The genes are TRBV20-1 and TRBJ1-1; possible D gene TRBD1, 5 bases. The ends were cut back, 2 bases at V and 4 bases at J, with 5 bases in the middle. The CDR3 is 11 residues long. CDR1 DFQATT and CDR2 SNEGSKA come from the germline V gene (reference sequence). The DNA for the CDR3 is TGCAGTGCTAGACAGGGCACTGAAGCTTTCTTT. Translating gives CSARQGTEAFF.

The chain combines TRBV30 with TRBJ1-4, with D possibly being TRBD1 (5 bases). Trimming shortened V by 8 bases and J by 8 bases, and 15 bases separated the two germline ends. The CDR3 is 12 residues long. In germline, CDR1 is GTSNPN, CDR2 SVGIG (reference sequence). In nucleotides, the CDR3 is TGTGCCACCGCGGGGGGGGACGAAAAACTGTTTTTT. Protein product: CATAGGDEKLFF.

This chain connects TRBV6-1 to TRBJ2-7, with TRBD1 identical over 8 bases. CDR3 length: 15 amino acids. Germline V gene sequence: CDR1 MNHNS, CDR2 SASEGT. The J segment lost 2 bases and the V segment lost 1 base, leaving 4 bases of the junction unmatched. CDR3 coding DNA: TGTGCCAGCAGTGAAGAAGAGACAGGGGCCTACGAGCAGTACTTC. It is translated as CASSEEETGAYEQYF.

Here the CDR3 DNA reads TGTGCCAGCTCACCACTCAGCAGGGCGTCGAGCACAGATACGCAGTATTTT. This sequence encodes CASSPLSRASSTDTQYF. This sequence joins TRBV18 and TRBJ2-3; D possibly corresponds to TRBD1 (5 bases). Germline CDR1 KGHSH, CDR2 LQKENI. V was trimmed by 1 base and J by 0 bases, leaving 14 bases between them. The CDR3 sequence is 17 residues long.

CDR3 loop: CASSQVGGAPSGEQYF. The CDR3, as DNA: TGCGCCAGCAGTCAAGTAGGGGGCGCCCCGTCGGGGGAGCAGTACTTC. J is TRBJ2-7 and V is TRBV23-1, with TRBD1 matching 7 bases. TRBV23-1 is reported as an ORF; its role is uncertain. The CDR3 spans 16 residues. Trimming removed 2 bases from V and 7 bases from J; junction bases left unmatched: 14.

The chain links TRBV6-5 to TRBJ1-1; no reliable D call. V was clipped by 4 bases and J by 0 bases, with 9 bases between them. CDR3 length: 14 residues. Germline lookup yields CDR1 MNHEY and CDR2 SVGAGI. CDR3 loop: CASSWSELNTEAFF. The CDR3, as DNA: TGTGCCAGCAGTTGGAGCGAGCTGAACACTGAAGCTTTCTTT.

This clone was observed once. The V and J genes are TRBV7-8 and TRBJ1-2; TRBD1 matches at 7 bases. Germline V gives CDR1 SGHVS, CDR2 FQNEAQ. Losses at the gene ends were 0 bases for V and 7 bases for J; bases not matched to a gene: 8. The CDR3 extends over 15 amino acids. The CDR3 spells CASSLASTGLSGYTF. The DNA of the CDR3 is TGTGCCAGCAGCTTAGCATCGACAGGGCTTTCTGGCTACACCTTC.

The CDR3 here is CASSSTPRDKYTEAFF. CDR3 coding DNA: TGTGCCAGCAGTTCCACACCCCGGGACAAATACACTGAAGCTTTCTTT. This rearrangement joins TRBV28 to TRBJ1-1; perhaps TRBD1 as D (6 bases). Germline CDR1 MDHEN, CDR2 SYDVKM. Between the trimmed V and J ends, which lost 4 bases and 3 bases, there was a span of 18 bases. The CDR3 has 16 amino acids.

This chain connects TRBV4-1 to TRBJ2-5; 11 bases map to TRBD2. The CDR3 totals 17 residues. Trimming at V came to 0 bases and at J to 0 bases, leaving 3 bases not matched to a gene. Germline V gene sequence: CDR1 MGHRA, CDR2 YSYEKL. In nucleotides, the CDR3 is TGCGCCAGCAGCCAAGATAGGACTAGCGGGTACCAAGAGACCCAGTACTTC. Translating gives CASSQDRTSGYQETQYF.

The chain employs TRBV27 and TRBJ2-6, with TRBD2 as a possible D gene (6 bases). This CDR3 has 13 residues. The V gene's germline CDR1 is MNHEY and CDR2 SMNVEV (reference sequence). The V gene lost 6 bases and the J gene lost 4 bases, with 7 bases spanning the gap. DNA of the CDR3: TGTGCCAGCAGGGGGAGGGGGGCCAACGTCCTGACTTTC. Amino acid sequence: CASRGRGANVLTF.

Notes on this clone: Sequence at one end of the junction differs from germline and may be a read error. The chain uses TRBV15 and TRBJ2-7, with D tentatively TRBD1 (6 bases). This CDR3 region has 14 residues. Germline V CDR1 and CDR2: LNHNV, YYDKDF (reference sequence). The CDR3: CATSRDLNRAEQYF. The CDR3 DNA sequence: TGTGCCACCAGCCGAGACTTGAACAGGGCCGAGCAGTACTTC.

CDR3 coding DNA: TGTGCCAGCAGTTCCCCTAGACAGGGCTACTACAATGAGCAGTTCTTC. Translated, it gives CASSSPRQGYYNEQFF. The rearrangement joins TRBV9 to TRBJ2-1; 7 positions match TRBD1. Per germline, CDR1 SGDLS and CDR2 YYNGEE. Germline trimming cut 5 bases from V and 3 bases from J; bases unmatched to any gene: 11. This CDR3 has 16 amino acids.

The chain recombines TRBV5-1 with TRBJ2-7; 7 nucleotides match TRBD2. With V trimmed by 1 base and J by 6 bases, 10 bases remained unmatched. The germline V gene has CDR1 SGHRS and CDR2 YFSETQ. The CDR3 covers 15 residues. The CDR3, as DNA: TGCGCCAGCAGCTTGTATGAGGGAGGGTTCGGCGAGCAGTACTTC. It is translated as CASSLYEGGFGEQYF.

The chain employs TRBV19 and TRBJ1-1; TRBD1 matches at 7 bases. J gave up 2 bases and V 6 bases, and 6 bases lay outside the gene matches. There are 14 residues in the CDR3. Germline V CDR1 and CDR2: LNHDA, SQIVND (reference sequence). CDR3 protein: CASSWGQTNTEAFF. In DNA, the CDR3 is TGTGCCAGTAGCTGGGGACAGACCAACACTGAAGCTTTCTTT.

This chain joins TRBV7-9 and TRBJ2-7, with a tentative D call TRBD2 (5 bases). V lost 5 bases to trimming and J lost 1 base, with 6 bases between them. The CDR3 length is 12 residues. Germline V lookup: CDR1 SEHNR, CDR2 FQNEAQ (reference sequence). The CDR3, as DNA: TGTGCCAGCAGCCGGACTTCCTACGAGCAGTACTTC. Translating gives CASSRTSYEQYF.

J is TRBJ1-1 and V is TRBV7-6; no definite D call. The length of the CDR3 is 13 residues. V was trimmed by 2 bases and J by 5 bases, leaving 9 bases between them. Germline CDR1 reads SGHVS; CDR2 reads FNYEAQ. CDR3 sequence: CASSLSSSTEAFF. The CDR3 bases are TGTGCCAGCAGCTTATCTAGTTCAACTGAAGCTTTCTTT. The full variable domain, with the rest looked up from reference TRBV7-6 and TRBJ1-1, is GAGVSQSPRYKVTKRGQDVALRCDPISGHVSLYWYRQALGQGPEFLTYFNYEAQQDKSGLPNDRFSAERPEGSISTLTIQRTEQRDSAMYRCASSLSSSTEAFFGQGTRLTVV.

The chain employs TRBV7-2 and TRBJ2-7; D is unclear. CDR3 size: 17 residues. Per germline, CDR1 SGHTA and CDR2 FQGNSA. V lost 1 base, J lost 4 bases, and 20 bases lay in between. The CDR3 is CASSLDGFSSQWYEQYF. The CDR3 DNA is TGTGCCAGCAGCTTAGATGGGTTTAGCTCTCAGTGGTACGAGCAGTACTTC.

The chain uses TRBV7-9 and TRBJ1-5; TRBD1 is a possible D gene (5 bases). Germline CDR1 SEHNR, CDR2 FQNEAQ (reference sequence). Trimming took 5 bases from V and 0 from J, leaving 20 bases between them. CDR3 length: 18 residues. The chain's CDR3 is CASSLGGEQSYSNQPQHF. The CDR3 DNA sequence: TGTGCCAGCAGCCTCGGAGGGGAACAGTCATATAGCAATCAGCCCCAGCATTTT.

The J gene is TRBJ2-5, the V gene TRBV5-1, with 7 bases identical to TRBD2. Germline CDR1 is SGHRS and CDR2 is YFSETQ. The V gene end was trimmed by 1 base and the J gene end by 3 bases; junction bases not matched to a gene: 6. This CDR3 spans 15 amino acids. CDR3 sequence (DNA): TGCGCCAGCAGCTTGTGGCCTAGCGGCAAAGAGACCCAGTACTTC. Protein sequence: CASSLWPSGKETQYF.

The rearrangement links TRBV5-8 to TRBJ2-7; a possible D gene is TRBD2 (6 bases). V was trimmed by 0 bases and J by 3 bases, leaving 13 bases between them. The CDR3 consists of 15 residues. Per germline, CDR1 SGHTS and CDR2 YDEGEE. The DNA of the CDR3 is TGTGCCAGCAGCTTGGGGTCTAGCGCATACTACGAGCAGTACTTC. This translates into CASSLGSSAYYEQYF.

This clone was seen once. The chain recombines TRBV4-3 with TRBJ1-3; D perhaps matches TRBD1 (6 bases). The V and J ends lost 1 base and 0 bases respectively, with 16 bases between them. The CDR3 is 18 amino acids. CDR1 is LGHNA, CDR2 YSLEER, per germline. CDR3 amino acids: CASSQAIVGGASGNTIYF. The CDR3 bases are TGCGCCAGCAGCCAAGCCATTGTGGGGGGGGCCTCTGGAAACACCATATATTTT.

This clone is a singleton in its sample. CDR3 sequence reads: CASSLLAGVRNEQFF. The CDR3 coding sequence is TGTGCCAGCAGCTTACTAGCGGGAGTCAGGAATGAGCAGTTCTTC. This sequence joins TRBV6-5 and TRBJ2-1; 11 bases align to TRBD2. With V trimmed by 6 bases and J by 7 bases, 8 bases remained unmatched. The CDR3 is 15 residues long. Germline V gene lookup returns CDR1 MNHEY and CDR2 SVGAGI.